The 4 T cell receptor beta chains below come from one sample, sequenced in a study of shared clonotypes between healthy human individuals. Method: immunoSEQ multiplex PCR; TCRdb's copy keeps in-frame clones and lacks some. The sample holds 1,100,000 or so clones, 78% seen once. The sequenced sample consisted of memory CD4+ T cells from PBMCs. This sample's subset: CD45RA-negative fraction. These receptors originate from a man aged 18 to 30 in good health. Some clones in this sample may be carry-over from other donors' samples.

This clone was found once. V and J are TRBV29-1 and TRBJ2-5; 8 bases line up with TRBD2. The V and J ends lost 4 bases and 1 base, in that order; junction bases with no gene match: 5. This CDR3 has 14 residues. Germline loops: CDR1 SQVTM, CDR2 ANQGSEA. The CDR3 region is CSVVSAGGQETQYF. The CDR3 coding sequence is TGCAGCGTTGTGAGTGCGGGAGGCCAAGAGACCCAGTACTTC.

The CDR3 DNA reads TGTGCCAGCAGCAAAGAGGGACTAGCGGGAGTGGGAGAGTACTTC. Translating it yields CASSKEGLAGVGEYF. This rearrangement joins TRBV21-1 to TRBJ2-7; TRBD2, the table's D call, was not compared with the DNA. TRBV21-1 is annotated as a pseudogene. The CDR3 has 15 residues.

The chain combines TRBV5-1 with TRBJ2-6, with D perhaps matching TRBD1 (5 bases). CDR1 and CDR2 (germline): SGHRS, YFSETQ. Trimming removed 4 bases from V and 4 bases from J, with 9 bases in between. The CDR3 spans 14 residues. CDR3 loop: CASSPGFGANVLTF. CDR3 coding DNA: TGCGCCAGCAGCCCAGGGTTCGGGGCCAACGTCCTGACTTTC.

V usage is TRBV4-3 and J usage is TRBJ2-7; D is uncertain. The CDR3 is 13 amino acids. V lost 4 bases and J lost 3, with 10 bases in between. Per the germline V gene, CDR1 is LGHNA and CDR2 is YSLEER. The CDR3 bases are TGCGCCAGCAGCCCATTCTTGGGCTACGAGCAGTACTTC. It codes for CASSPFLGYEQYF.